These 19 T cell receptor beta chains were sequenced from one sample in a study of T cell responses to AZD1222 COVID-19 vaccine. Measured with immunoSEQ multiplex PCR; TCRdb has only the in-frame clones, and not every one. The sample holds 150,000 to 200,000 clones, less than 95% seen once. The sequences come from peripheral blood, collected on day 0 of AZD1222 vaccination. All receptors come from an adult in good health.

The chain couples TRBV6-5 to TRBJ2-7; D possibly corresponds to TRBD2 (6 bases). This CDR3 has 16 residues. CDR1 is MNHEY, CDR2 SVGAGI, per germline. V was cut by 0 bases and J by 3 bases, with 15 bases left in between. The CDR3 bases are TGTGCCAGCAGTTACTCGATGGGGGGTAGTAACTACGAGCAGTACTTC. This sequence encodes CASSYSMGGSNYEQYF.

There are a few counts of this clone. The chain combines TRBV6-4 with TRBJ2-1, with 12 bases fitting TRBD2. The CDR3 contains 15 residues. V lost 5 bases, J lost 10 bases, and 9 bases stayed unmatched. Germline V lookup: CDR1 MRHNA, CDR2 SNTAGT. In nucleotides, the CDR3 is TGTGCCAGCAGTCCTCTAGCGGGAGGGCCCGGGGAGCAGTTCTTC. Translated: CASSPLAGGPGEQFF.

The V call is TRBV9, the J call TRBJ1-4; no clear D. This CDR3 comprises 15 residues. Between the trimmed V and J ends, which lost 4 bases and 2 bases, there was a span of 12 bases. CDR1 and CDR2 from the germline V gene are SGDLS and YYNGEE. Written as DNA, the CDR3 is TGTGCCAGCAGCCCTCAAGGGTGGACTAATGAAAAACTGTTTTTT. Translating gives CASSPQGWTNEKLFF.

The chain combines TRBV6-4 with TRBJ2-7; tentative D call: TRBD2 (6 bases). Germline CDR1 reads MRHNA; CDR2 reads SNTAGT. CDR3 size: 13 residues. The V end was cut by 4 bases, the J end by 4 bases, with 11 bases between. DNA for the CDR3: TGTGCCAGCAGTGTACTAGCTGGGTACGAGCAGTACTTC. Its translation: CASSVLAGYEQYF.

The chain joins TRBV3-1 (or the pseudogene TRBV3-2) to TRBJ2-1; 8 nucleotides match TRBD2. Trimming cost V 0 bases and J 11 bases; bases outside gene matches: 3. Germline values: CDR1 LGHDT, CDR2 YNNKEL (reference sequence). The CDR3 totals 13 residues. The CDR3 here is CASSQDKREKQFF. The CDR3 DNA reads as TGTGCCAGCAGCCAAGACAAGCGGGAGAAGCAGTTCTTC.

CDR3 sequence (DNA): TGTGCCAGCAGTTTGGGGGATAACTATGGCTACACCTTC. Translating gives CASSLGDNYGYTF. V is TRBV12-3 or TRBV12-4 and J is TRBJ1-2; D is possibly TRBD1 (5 bases). The CDR3 runs 13 residues. Trimming removed 3 bases from V and 1 base from J, with 6 bases in between.

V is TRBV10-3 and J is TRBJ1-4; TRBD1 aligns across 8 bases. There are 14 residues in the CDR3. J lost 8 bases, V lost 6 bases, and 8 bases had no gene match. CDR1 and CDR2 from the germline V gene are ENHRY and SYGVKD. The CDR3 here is CAISYRGGGEKLFF. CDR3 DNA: TGTGCCATCAGCTACAGGGGGGGAGGCGAAAAACTGTTTTTT.

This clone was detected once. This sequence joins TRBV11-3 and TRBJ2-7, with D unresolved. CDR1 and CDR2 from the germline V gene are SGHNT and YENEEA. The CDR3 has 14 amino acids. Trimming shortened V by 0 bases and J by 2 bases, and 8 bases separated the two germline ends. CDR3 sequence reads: CASSLEMVTYEQYF. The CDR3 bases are TGTGCCAGCAGCTTAGAAATGGTTACCTACGAGCAGTACTTC. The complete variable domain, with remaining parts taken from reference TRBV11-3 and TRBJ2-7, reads EAGVVQSPRYKIIEKKQPVAFWCNPISGHNTLYWYLQNLGQGPELLIRYENEEAVDDSQLPKDRFSAERLKGVDSTLKIQPAELGDSAVYLCASSLEMVTYEQYFGPGTRLTVT.

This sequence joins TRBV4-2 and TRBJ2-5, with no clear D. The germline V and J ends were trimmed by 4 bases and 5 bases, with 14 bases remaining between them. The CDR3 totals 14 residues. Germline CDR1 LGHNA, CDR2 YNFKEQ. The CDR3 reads CASSRVGDAETQYF. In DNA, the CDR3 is TGTGCCAGCAGCCGAGTAGGTGATGCGGAGACCCAGTACTTC.

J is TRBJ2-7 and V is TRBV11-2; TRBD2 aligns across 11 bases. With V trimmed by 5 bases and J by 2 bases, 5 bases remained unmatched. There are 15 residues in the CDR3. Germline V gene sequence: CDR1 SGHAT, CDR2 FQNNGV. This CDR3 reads CASSDQTSGTYEQYF. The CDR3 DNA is TGTGCCAGCAGCGATCAGACTAGCGGGACCTACGAGCAGTACTTC.

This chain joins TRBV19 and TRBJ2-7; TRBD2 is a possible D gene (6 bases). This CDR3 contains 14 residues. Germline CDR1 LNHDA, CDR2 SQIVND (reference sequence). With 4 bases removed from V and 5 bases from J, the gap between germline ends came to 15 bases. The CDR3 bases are TGTGCCAGTAGTAGCGGGACCTTTGGGGACGAGCAGTACTTC. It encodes CASSSGTFGDEQYF.

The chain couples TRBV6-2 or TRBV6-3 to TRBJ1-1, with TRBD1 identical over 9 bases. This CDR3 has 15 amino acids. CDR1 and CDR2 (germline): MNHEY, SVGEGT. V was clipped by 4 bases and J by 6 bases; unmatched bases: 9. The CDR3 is CASSFPGQGLPEAFF. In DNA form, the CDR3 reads TGTGCCAGCAGTTTTCCGGGACAGGGTCTTCCTGAAGCTTTCTTT.

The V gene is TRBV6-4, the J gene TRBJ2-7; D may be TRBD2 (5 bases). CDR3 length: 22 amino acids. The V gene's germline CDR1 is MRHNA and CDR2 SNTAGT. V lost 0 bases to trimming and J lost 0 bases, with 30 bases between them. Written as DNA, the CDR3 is TGTGCCAGCAGTGACTCGATATTCACTGAAGTATTGTGGAGGACCATCTCCTACGAGCAGTACTTC. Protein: CASSDSIFTEVLWRTISYEQYF.

CDR3 sequence: CASSQYEQYF. For the CDR3, the DNA is TGTGCCAGCAGTCAATACGAGCAGTACTTC. V gene TRBV28 combines with J gene TRBJ2-7; D remains unclear. Germline assignment: CDR1 MDHEN and CDR2 SYDVKM. Trimming took off 5 bases at V and 4 bases at J, with 3 bases between the two ends. The CDR3 is made up of 10 amino acids.

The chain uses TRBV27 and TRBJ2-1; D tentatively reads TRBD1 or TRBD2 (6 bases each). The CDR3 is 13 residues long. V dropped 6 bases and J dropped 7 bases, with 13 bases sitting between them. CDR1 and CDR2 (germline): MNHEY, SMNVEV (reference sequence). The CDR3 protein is CASSRRGRNEQFF. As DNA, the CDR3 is TGTGCCAGCAGCCGCCGGGGGCGGAATGAGCAGTTCTTC.

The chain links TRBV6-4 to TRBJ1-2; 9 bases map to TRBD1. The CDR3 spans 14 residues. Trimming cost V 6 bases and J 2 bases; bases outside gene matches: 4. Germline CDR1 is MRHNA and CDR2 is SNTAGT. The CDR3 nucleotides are TGTGCCAGCAGCGCGGGACAGGGAAACTATGGCTACACCTTC. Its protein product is CASSAGQGNYGYTF.

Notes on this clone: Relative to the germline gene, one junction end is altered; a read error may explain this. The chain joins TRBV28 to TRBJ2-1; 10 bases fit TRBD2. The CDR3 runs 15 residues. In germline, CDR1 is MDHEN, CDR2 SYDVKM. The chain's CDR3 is CAGSSSGRTYNEQFF. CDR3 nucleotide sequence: TGTGCCGGCAGCTCTAGCGGGAGAACCTACAATGAGCAGTTCTTC.

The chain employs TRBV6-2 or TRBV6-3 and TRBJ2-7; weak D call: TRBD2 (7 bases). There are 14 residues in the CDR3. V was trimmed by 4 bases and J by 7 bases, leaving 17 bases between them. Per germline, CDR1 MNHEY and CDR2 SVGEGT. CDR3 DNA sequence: TGTGCCAGCAGTTTAGGGGGGGCCTCGCGGGAGCAGTACTTC. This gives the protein CASSLGGASREQYF.

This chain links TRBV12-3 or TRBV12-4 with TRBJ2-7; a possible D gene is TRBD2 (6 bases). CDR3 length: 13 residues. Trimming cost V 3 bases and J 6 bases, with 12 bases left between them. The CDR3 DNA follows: TGTGCCAGCAGTTTCTCTGGAGGGTTCGAGCAGTACTTC. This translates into CASSFSGGFEQYF.